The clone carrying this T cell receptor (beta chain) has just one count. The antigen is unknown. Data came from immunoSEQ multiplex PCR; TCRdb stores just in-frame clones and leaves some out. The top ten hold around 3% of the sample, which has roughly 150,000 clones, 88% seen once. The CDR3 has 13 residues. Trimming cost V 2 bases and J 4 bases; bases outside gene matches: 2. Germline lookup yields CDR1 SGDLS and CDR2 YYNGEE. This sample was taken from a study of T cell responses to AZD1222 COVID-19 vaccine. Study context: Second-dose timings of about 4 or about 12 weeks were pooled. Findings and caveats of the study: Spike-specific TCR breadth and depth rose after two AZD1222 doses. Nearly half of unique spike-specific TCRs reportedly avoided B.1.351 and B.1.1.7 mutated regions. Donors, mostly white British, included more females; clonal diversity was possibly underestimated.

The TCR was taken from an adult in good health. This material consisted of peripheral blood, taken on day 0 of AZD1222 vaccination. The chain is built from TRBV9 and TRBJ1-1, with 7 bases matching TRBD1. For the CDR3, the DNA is TGTGCCAGCAGCGTGCAGGGGGGCACTGAAGCTTTCTTT. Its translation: CASSVQGGTEAFF. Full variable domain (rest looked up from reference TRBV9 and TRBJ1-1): DSGVTQTPKHLITATGQRVTLRCSPRSGDLSVYWYQQSLDQGLQFLIQYYNGEERAKGNILERFSAQQFPDLHSELNLSSLELGDSALYFCASSVQGGTEAFFGQGTRLTVV.